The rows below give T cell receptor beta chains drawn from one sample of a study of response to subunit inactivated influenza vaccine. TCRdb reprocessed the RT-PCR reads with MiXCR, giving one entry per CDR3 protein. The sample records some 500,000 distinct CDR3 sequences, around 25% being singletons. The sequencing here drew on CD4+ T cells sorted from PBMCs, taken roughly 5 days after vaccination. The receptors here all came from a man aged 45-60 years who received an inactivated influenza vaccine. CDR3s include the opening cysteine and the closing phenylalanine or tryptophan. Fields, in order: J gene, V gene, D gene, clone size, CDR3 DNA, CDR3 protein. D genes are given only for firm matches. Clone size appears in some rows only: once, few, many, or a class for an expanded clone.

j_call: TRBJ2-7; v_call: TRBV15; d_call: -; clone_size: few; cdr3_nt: TGTGCCACCAGCAGAGATGGCCTAGCGCGCGAGCAGTACTTC; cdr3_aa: CATSRDGLAREQYF
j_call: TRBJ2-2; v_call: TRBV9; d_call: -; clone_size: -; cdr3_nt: TGTGCCAGCATGGGACAAAACACCGGGGAGCTGTTTTTT; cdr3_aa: CASMGQNTGELFF
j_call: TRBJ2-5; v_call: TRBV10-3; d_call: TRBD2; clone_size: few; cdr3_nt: TGTGCCATCAGTGGAGGACTCGGGAGCGGGGGTATTAGTGCCCAGTACTTC; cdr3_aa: CAISGGLGSGGISAQYF
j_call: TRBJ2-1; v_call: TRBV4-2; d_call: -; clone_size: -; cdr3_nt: TGTGCCAGCAGCCAAGATTTTCGGTACAATGAGCAGTTCTTC; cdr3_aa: CASSQDFRYNEQFF
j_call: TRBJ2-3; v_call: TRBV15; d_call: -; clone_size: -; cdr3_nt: TGTGCCACCAGCAGAAGGCTAATTCCCGACACAGATACGCAGTATTTT; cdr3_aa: CATSRRLIPDTDTQYF
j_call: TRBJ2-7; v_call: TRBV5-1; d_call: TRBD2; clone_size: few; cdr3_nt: TGCGCCAGCAGCTTGGGAGGTGGCGGGAGCACCTACGAGCAGTACTTC; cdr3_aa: CASSLGGGGSTYEQYF
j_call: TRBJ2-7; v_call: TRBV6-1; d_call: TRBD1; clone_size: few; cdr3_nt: TGTGCCAGCAGACTGACAGGGGACTCCTACGAGCAGTACTTC; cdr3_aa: CASRLTGDSYEQYF
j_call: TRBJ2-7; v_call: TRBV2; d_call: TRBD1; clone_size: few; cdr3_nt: TGTGCCAGCAGTGGCTTTAAAGGGACAGGGAGCTCCGAGCAGTACTTC; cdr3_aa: CASSGFKGTGSSEQYF
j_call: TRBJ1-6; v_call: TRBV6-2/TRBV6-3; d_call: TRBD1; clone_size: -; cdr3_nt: TGTGCCAGCAGTCGCCACGACAGGGTCTCACCCCTCCACTTT; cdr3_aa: CASSRHDRVSPLHF
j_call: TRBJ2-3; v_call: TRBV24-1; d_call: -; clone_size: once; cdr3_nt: TGTGCCACCAGTGATTTCGCGGCTAGCGAGGGGACTTACACAGATACGCAGTATTTT; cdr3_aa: CATSDFAASEGTYTDTQYF
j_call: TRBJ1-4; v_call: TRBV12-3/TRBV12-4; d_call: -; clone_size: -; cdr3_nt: TGTGCCAGCACCGAGACTGACACGGAAAAACTGTTTTTT; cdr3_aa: CASTETDTEKLFF
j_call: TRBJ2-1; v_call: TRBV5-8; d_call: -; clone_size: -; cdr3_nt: TGTGCCAGCAGCTCAGGGGTTAGCGCTCTCTCCTACAATGAGCAGTTCTTC; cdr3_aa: CASSSGVSALSYNEQFF
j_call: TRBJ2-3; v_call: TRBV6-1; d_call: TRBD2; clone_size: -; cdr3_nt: TGTGCCAGCAGTGGGACTAGCGGGAGACGGAGCTCGGCAGATACGCAGTATTTT; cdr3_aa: CASSGTSGRRSSADTQYF
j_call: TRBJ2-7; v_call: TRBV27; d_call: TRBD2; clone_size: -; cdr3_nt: TGTGCCAGCAGGACGGTAGCGGGAGGGAGCTCCTACGAGCAGTACTTC; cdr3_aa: CASRTVAGGSSYEQYF
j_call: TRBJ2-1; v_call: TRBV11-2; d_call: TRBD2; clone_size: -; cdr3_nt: TGTGCCAGCAGCTCCCGGGGACTAGCGGTTAGCTCCTACAATGAGCAGTTCTTC; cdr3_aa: CASSSRGLAVSSYNEQFF
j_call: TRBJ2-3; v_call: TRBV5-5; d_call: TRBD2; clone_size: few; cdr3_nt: TGTGCCAGCAGCTTGGCGGCCAGCGGGAGTGGGACAGATACGCAGTATTTT; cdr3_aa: CASSLAASGSGTDTQYF
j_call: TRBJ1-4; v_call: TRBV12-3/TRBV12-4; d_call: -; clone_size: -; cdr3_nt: TGTGCCAGCAGTCAGGGCCGCGGTTTAGCGAAACTGTTTTTT; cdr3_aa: CASSQGRGLAKLFF
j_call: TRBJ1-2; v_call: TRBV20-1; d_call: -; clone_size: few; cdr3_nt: TGCAGTGCTAGAGATCGGCATGGCTACACCTTC; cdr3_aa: CSARDRHGYTF
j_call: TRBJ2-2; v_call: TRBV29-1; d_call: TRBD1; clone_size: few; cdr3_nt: TGCAGCGCCCGGACAGGGCCGAACACCGGGGAGCTGTTTTTT; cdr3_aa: CSARTGPNTGELFF
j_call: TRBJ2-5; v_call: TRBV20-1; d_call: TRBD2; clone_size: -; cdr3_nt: TGCAGTGCTAGGGCGGGGACTAGGGGAGAGACCCAGTACTTC; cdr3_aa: CSARAGTRGETQYF
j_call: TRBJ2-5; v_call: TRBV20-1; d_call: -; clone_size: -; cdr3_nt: TGCAGTGCTAGGCGGACGATCCAAGAGACCCAGTACTTC; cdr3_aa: CSARRTIQETQYF
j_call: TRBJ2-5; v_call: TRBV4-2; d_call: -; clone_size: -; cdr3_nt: TGTGCCAGCAGCCAAGATGGGGACTTCTACGGAGGAGAGACCCAGTACTTC; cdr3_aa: CASSQDGDFYGGETQYF
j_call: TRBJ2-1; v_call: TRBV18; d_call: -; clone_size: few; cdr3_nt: TGTGCCAGCTCAGGCCGGACAGCATACAATGAGCAGTTCTTC; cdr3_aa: CASSGRTAYNEQFF
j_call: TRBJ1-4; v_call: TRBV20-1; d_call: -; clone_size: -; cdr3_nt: TGCAGTGCCAGGGAAGGGACATATGATGAAAAACTGTTTTTT; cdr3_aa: CSAREGTYDEKLFF
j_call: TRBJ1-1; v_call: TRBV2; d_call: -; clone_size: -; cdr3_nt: TGTGCCAGCAGTGTACAGGGAACCCAATCCGCTTTCTTT; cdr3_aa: CASSVQGTQSAFF
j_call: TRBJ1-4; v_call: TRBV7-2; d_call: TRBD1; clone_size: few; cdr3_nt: TGTGCCAGCAGCCCAGGGGGTTGGAATGAAAAACTGTTTTTT; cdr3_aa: CASSPGGWNEKLFF